This T cell receptor (beta chain) was found in a study of shared clonotypes between healthy human individuals. In the study overall: Three CD4 naive, three CD4 memory, two CD8 naive and one CD8 memory plate were used per donor.

Naive CD8 populations comprised CD45RO-negative cells positively selected for CCR7, excluding terminally differentiated effector memory CD45RA+ cells. Repertoires were generated with immunoSEQ multiplex PCR, while TCRdb's copy carries only in-frame clones and drops some. Among millions of clones, roughly 91% were seen once, and the ten largest hold more than 1.5%. The CDR3 loop spans 16 amino acids. In germline, CDR1 is MDHEN, CDR2 SYDVKM. Trimming took 4 bases from V and 1 from J, leaving 16 bases between them. Source material: naive CD8+ T cells from PBMCs. This chain uses TRBV28 with TRBJ1-1, with D unresolved. The receptor was isolated from a man aged 18 to 29 in good health. Some clones in this sample may be carry-over from other donors' samples. This CDR3 is CASSSPRVSRNTEAFF. As DNA, the CDR3 is TGTGCCAGCAGTTCCCCCCGGGTGAGCAGGAACACTGAAGCTTTCTTT.